A selection of T cell receptor beta chains follows, all from one sample in a study of cytomegalovirus exposure and HLA in healthy donors. Clones were read by immunoSEQ multiplex PCR, and TCRdb kept only the in-frame ones, dropping some. The sample records some 200,000 clones, 82% being singletons. The sample consisted of PBMCs. Receptor source: a woman aged 18-29 years in good health and CMV-seronegative. CDR3s include the opening cysteine and the closing phenylalanine or tryptophan. A D gene is named only where the DNA matches it firmly. Size is omitted from some rows. Given values are once, few, many or a class for expanded clones.

d_call clone_size j_call v_call cdr3_length cdr3_aa cdr3_nt
- - TRBJ1-6 TRBV5-4 14 CASSHRVSESPLHF TGTGCCAGCAGCCACCGGGTCTCTGAGTCACCCCTCCACTTT
- - TRBJ2-5 TRBV4-2 17 CASSQGSLVEARETQYF TGTGCCAGCAGCCAAGGGTCACTAGTTGAGGCTCGGGAGACCCAGTACTTC
- once TRBJ1-1 TRBV7-8 15 CASSYRVGPNTEAFF TGTGCCAGCAGCTACCGGGTGGGGCCGAACACTGAAGCTTTCTTT
TRBD1 - TRBJ1-5 TRBV4-1 14 CASSQNRGGQPQHF TGCGCCAGCAGCCAAAACAGGGGCGGGCAGCCCCAGCATTTT
TRBD1 once TRBJ1-3 TRBV5-6 15 CASSRGQGAGNTIYF TGTGCCAGCAGCAGGGGACAGGGGGCAGGAAACACCATATATTTT
- - TRBJ2-7 TRBV6-6 13 CASSSTDTYEQYF TGTGCCAGCAGTTCTACCGATACCTACGAGCAGTACTTC
TRBD2 - TRBJ2-3 TRBV13 19 CASSSKAGVGLKAADTQYF TGTGCCAGCAGCTCGAAAGCGGGAGTGGGATTGAAAGCGGCAGATACGCAGTATTTT
- - TRBJ1-4 TRBV5-4 14 CASSLAGHYEKLFF TGTGCCAGCAGCTTGGCGGGACACTATGAAAAACTGTTTTTT
- - TRBJ2-5 TRBV19 17 CASSIGEAPPGQETQYF TGTGCCAGTAGTATAGGGGAGGCGCCGCCGGGGCAAGAGACCCAGTACTTC
TRBD2 few TRBJ2-1 TRBV11-3 15 CASSLDSRTSGRVFF TGTGCCAGCAGCTTAGATTCCCGGACTAGCGGGAGAGTTTTCTTC
- - TRBJ1-4 TRBV12-5 12 CASGTPGWELFF TGTGCTAGTGGCACTCCAGGGTGGGAACTGTTTTTT
TRBD1 few TRBJ1-4 TRBV27 16 CASSRMGTGGNEKLFF TGTGCCAGCAGTCGGATGGGGACAGGGGGGAATGAAAAACTGTTTTTT
TRBD1 - TRBJ2-1 TRBV29-1 14 CSVHRGSSYNEQFF TGCAGCGTCCACAGGGGATCCTCCTACAATGAGCAGTTCTTC
- - TRBJ1-1 TRBV30 14 CAWKEAGMFTEAFF TGTGCCTGGAAAGAAGCAGGGATGTTCACTGAAGCTTTCTTT
- - TRBJ2-6 TRBV7-9 16 CASSLVSGSGANVLTF TGTGCCAGCAGCTTAGTATCAGGCTCTGGGGCCAACGTCCTGACTTTC
- few TRBJ2-5 TRBV5-1 15 CASSFEGNAGETQYF TGCGCCAGCAGCTTCGAAGGCAATGCGGGGGAGACCCAGTACTTC
TRBD2 - TRBJ2-1 TRBV7-9 17 CASSPRDPSGPYNEQFF TGTGCCAGCAGCCCCCGCGACCCTAGCGGGCCTTACAATGAGCAGTTCTTC
- - TRBJ2-7 TRBV7-2 13 CASSLGGPYEQYF TGTGCCAGCAGCTTAGGTGGCCCCTACGAGCAGTACTTC
TRBD2 - TRBJ2-1 TRBV7-9 16 CASSLSGTSVYTEQFF TGTGCCAGCAGCTTATCCGGGACTAGCGTTTACACTGAGCAGTTCTTC
TRBD2 - TRBJ2-5 TRBV7-9 16 CSSSLGAGEEQETQYF TGTTCCAGCAGCTTAGGTGCGGGAGAAGAGCAAGAGACCCAGTACTTC
TRBD2 - TRBJ2-3 TRBV11-2 16 CATLLGLAGEIDTQYF TGTGCCACTCTCCTGGGGCTAGCGGGGGAGATAGATACGCAGTATTTT
- - TRBJ2-1 TRBV25-1 15 CATADSFSSYNEQFF TGTGCCACCGCGGACAGTTTTAGCTCCTACAATGAGCAGTTCTTC
- - TRBJ1-5 TRBV19 15 CASSIMAQSNQPQHF TGTGCCAGTAGTATTATGGCTCAGAGCAATCAGCCCCAGCATTTT
- - TRBJ1-1 TRBV14 18 CASSQDRFVGAVNTEAFF TGTGCCAGCAGCCAAGACCGTTTTGTGGGGGCGGTCAACACTGAAGCTTTCTTT
TRBD1 once TRBJ2-3 TRBV7-7 15 CASSPTGGGSDTQYF TGTGCTAGCAGCCCGACAGGGGGCGGGTCAGATACGCAGTATTTT
TRBD2 - TRBJ2-1 TRBV19 14 CASSPRGGWNEQFF TGTGCCAGTAGTCCGCGGGGAGGGTGGAATGAGCAGTTCTTC
TRBD2 - TRBJ2-2 TRBV9 18 CASSLGGVAGGNTGELFF TGTGCCAGCAGCCTCGGTGGGGTAGCGGGAGGGAACACCGGGGAGCTGTTTTTT
- - TRBJ2-3 TRBV5-5 14 CASFRVLSTDTQYF TGTGCCAGCTTCAGGGTCCTAAGCACAGATACGCAGTATTTT
TRBD1 - TRBJ1-5 TRBV19 15 CASRTGLESNQPQHF TGTGCCAGTAGGACAGGGCTTGAAAGCAATCAGCCCCAGCATTTT
- - TRBJ1-4 TRBV19 15 CASSRTAATNEKLFF TGTGCCAGTAGTCGGACAGCCGCAACTAATGAAAAACTGTTTTTT
- once TRBJ2-7 TRBV19 15 CASSIWTRFSYEQYF TGTGCCAGTAGTATTTGGACACGATTCTCCTACGAGCAGTACTTC
- - TRBJ1-3 TRBV30 13 CAWSVGFGNTIYF TGTGCCTGGAGTGTGGGCTTCGGAAACACCATATATTTT
- - TRBJ1-2 TRBV19 15 CASSLRRNSNYGYTF TGTGCCAGTAGCCTGAGGAGGAACTCTAACTATGGCTACACCTTC
TRBD1 once TRBJ1-5 TRBV10-3 15 CAIRGQLNGNQPQHF TGTGCCATCAGGGGACAGTTAAATGGCAATCAGCCCCAGCATTTT
TRBD2 once TRBJ2-7 TRBV19 15 CASTLTSGGSYEQYF TGTGCCAGTACCTTGACTAGCGGGGGATCCTACGAGCAGTACTTC
TRBD2 - TRBJ2-1 TRBV7-8 18 CASSSLRTSGNSYNEQFF TGTGCCAGCAGCTCCCTCAGGACTAGCGGAAACTCCTACAATGAGCAGTTCTTC
TRBD2 - TRBJ2-7 TRBV19 19 CASSILGTSGSSVSYEQYF TGTGCCAGTAGTATCCTTGGGACTAGCGGGAGTTCCGTCTCCTACGAGCAGTACTTC
TRBD1 - TRBJ1-2 TRBV5-1 13 CASSLGTVYGYTF TGCGCCAGCAGCTTAGGGACAGTCTATGGCTACACCTTC
TRBD2 - TRBJ2-2 TRBV4-1 15 CACKEAGSNTGELFF TGCGCCTGCAAGGAAGCGGGATCGAACACCGGGGAGCTGTTTTTT
- once TRBJ2-1 TRBV30 13 CAWSVDHQAEQFF TGTGCCTGGAGTGTAGACCACCAGGCTGAGCAGTTCTTC
- - TRBJ2-3 TRBV11-2 16 CASSLDSGFKTDTQYF TGTGCCAGCAGCTTAGACAGCGGGTTCAAGACAGATACGCAGTATTTT
- - TRBJ2-1 TRBV7-2 13 CASRLTGNNEQFF TGTGCCAGCAGGTTGACGGGTAACAATGAGCAGTTCTTC
- - TRBJ1-2 TRBV19 17 CASSRRTEGIPNYGYTF TGTGCCAGTAGTAGACGGACAGAGGGGATCCCCAACTATGGCTACACCTTC
TRBD2 - TRBJ2-7 TRBV7-2 14 CASSVPSGRDEQYF TGTGCCAGCAGCGTCCCTAGCGGGAGGGACGAGCAGTACTTC
TRBD1 - TRBJ1-1 TRBV27 13 CASSLTGDTEAFF TGTGCCAGCAGTTTGACAGGGGACACTGAAGCTTTCTTT
- - TRBJ2-2 TRBV28 15 CASSLHTENTGELFF TGTGCCAGCAGTCTCCACACAGAGAACACCGGGGAGCTGTTTTTT
TRBD2 - TRBJ2-5 TRBV9 15 CASSVASGSAETQYF TGTGCCAGCAGCGTAGCTAGCGGGAGCGCGGAGACCCAGTACTTC
TRBD1 - TRBJ2-2 TRBV6-5 15 CASAPGTGNTGELFF TGTGCCAGCGCCCCCGGGACAGGGAACACCGGGGAGCTGTTTTTT
TRBD2 - TRBJ2-1 TRBV7-9 15 CASSTSGSSYNEQFF TGTGCCAGCAGCACTAGCGGGAGTTCCTACAATGAGCAGTTCTTC
- - TRBJ2-1 TRBV6-5 14 CASSPGNSYNEQFF TGTGCCAGCAGTCCCGGGAACAGTTACAATGAGCAGTTCTTC
- - TRBJ1-2 TRBV28 15 CASSLYLGQIYGYTF TGTGCCAGCAGTTTATATCTCGGACAAATCTATGGCTACACCTTC
- - TRBJ1-1 TRBV19 14 CASSPLEIPPEAFF TGTGCCAGTAGTCCCCTTGAGATTCCGCCTGAAGCTTTCTTT
TRBD1 - TRBJ1-2 TRBV29-1 15 CSVDRTGPSNYGYTF TGCAGCGTTGACAGGACAGGGCCCTCTAACTATGGCTACACCTTC